One T cell receptor beta chain is described in this entry. Generated by immunoSEQ multiplex PCR, the TCRdb table keeps only in-frame clones and is missing some. The sample has some 120,000 clones, approximately 80% seen once. The sample belongs to a study of blood T cell repertoires in COVID-19. Study-level information: Samples of COVID-19 (acute and convalescent) were obtained from the United States, Italy and Spain. T cells, B-cell-depleted T cells, or PBMCs supplied cDNA or gDNA.

V shed 2 bases and J 2 bases; nucleotides not matched to a gene: 3. The CDR3 length is 14 residues. The germline V gene has CDR1 GTSNPN and CDR2 SVGIG (reference sequence). This chain joins TRBV30 and TRBJ2-4, with 7 bases lining up with TRBD2. The TCR sequence derives from an older woman with acute or convalescent COVID-19. The sample comprised peripheral blood. The CDR3 region is CAWSWGGTKNIQYF. As DNA, the CDR3 is TGTGCCTGGAGTTGGGGGGGGACCAAAAACATTCAGTACTTC. The full variable domain, completed using reference TRBV30 and TRBJ2-4, is SQTIHQWPATLVQPVGSPLSLECTVEGTSNPNLYWYRQAAGRGLQLLFYSVGIGQISSEVPQNLSASRPQDRQFILSSKKLLLSDSGFYLCAWSWGGTKNIQYFGAGTRLSVL.